Sequencing of this TCR beta chain was carried out in a study of blood T cell repertoires in COVID-19. On the study more broadly: The United States, Italy and Spain supplied acute and convalescent COVID-19 samples. PBMCs, B-cell-depleted T cells, or T cells were the source of the cDNA or gDNA that made up the material.

The V end lost 4 bases, the J end lost 0 bases, and 14 bases lay between the germline ends. The CDR3 contains 16 residues. CDR1 is SGHDT, CDR2 YYEEEE, per germline. As originally analysed: The assay estimated nucleated cells by amplifying reference gene primers. Measured with immunoSEQ multiplex PCR; TCRdb has only the in-frame clones, and not every one. D and trimming were read from the DNA, whereas the V and J calls and clone size are those reported in that table. The table lists hundreds of thousands of clones, 84% of them singletons. The J gene is TRBJ2-1, the V gene TRBV5-6; D might be TRBD2 (7 bases). Sequenced sample: peripheral blood. The receptor was isolated from a woman aged 80 or older with active or convalescent COVID-19. CDR3 protein: CASSRRGASSYNEQFF. CDR3 bases: TGTGCCAGCAGCCGTCGGGGGGCAAGCTCCTACAATGAGCAGTTCTTC.